This T cell receptor beta chain was observed in a study of blood T cell repertoires in COVID-19. At the level of the study: Nucleic acid was either cDNA or gDNA, and it came from T cells, B-cell-depleted T cells, or PBMCs.

Original processing notes: Scientists estimated how many nucleated cells there were by amplifying reference gene primers. TCRdb's table, derived via immunoSEQ multiplex PCR, lists solely in-frame clones and lacks some. That table furnishes V, J and clone size, whereas the DNA furnished D and trimming. This repertoire shows about 40,000 clones, approximately 81% found once; its top ten account for about an eighth. CDR1 and CDR2 from the germline V gene are SGHTA and FQGTGA. V lost 1 base to trimming and J lost 5 bases, with 14 bases between them. The CDR3 runs to 15 residues. This chain uses TRBV7-3 with TRBJ1-1; D is uncertain. The source material was peripheral blood. The origin of this receptor is a human donor in a cohort sampled during active COVID-19. CDR3 amino acids: CASSLSSRAGTEAFF. The CDR3 bases are TGTGCCAGCAGCTTAAGTTCGCGGGCTGGAACTGAAGCTTTCTTT.